Listed below are T cell receptor beta chains from one sample, sequenced in a study of T-cell reconstitution after alpha-beta-depleted transplantation in children. TCRdb re-called the PCR reads with MiXCR, one entry per CDR3 protein. The repertoire has 25,000 to 30,000 distinct CDR3 sequences, 6.3% of them found once; the top ten carry about 7%. The sample was PBMCs, mostly from graft donor cells, taken 180 days after TCRalphabeta/CD19-depleted stem cell transplant. These receptors originate from a male patient aged 5 to 17 who had a stem cell transplant for acute myeloid leukemia, so the T cells may come from the graft donor. Each CDR3 is given with its conserved first and last residue.

CDR3aa	v_gene	j_gene
CAWSHLLFRITDTQYF	TRBV30	TRBJ2-3
CASSQKWGTVTYEQYF	TRBV7-8	TRBJ2-7
CASSLDVPSGLAGDENQETQYF	TRBV11-2	TRBJ2-5
CSARDWDSPRTEAFF	TRBV20-1	TRBJ1-1
CASSSLQGRYRNEQFF	TRBV7-9	TRBJ2-1
CAPQGGRHEQYF	TRBV9	TRBJ2-7
CASSPGGTVPSGANVLTF	TRBV5-1	TRBJ2-6
CASSPGLRSYNEQFF	TRBV5-6	TRBJ2-1
CASRNRAGRNDGYTF	TRBV19	TRBJ1-2
CASSYAAGGPIRKDTQYF	TRBV6-2/TRBV6-3	TRBJ2-3
CASSASDGPNQPQHF	TRBV18	TRBJ1-5
CASSTTGVGNTEAFF	TRBV18	TRBJ1-1
CASSGGQGASGYTF	TRBV7-3	TRBJ1-2
CSVARGMKNTEAFF	TRBV29-1	TRBJ1-1
CASSGRDRLSDTQYF	TRBV6-1	TRBJ2-3
CASSPTRDRGTVDTEAFF	TRBV28	TRBJ1-1
CASSEGTGLGEETQYF	TRBV6-1	TRBJ2-5
CASSTLSGGGGELFF	TRBV6-5	TRBJ2-2
CSASLTTGGSYNEQFF	TRBV20-1	TRBJ2-1
CASSIVRQAGELFF	TRBV19	TRBJ2-2
CASSPWTGEETQYF	TRBV28	TRBJ2-5
CASSYDKGTVQETQYF	TRBV6-2/TRBV6-3	TRBJ2-5
CASNPGNTGELFF	TRBV3-2	TRBJ2-2
CSVETGRSNTIYF	TRBV29-1	TRBJ1-3
CSVDPLNTEAFF	TRBV29-1	TRBJ1-1
CASRPQGAKNIQYF	TRBV12-3/TRBV12-4	TRBJ2-4
CASSQEGGREETQYF	TRBV4-1	TRBJ2-5
CSARGGPLYNEQFF	TRBV20-1	TRBJ2-1
CASSIPAQQDTQYF	TRBV7-3	TRBJ2-3
CASSLVGDTQYF	TRBV27	TRBJ2-3
CAISESKGVGYTF	TRBV10-3	TRBJ1-2
CASSLGAGNTIYF	TRBV7-2	TRBJ1-3
CASSQTGGAYGYTF	TRBV16	TRBJ1-2
CASTPLRFPNTEAFF	TRBV12-3/TRBV12-4	TRBJ1-1
CASSLWGSEQYF	TRBV7-9	TRBJ2-7
CASSQEFAPVDTQYF	TRBV4-2	TRBJ2-3
CASSQDLEGYGNQPQHF	TRBV4-2	TRBJ1-5
CASSFTGVAPYEQYF	TRBV11-1	TRBJ2-7
CAISESASDTQYF	TRBV10-3	TRBJ2-3
CASTSPGPTPETQYF	TRBV27	TRBJ2-5
CASSQQSYEQFF	TRBV3-1	TRBJ2-1